The clone carrying this TCR beta chain was seen a handful of times. Its antigen is unknown. With V trimmed by 6 bases and J by 4 bases, 9 bases remained unmatched. This CDR3 comprises 15 residues. Germline values: CDR1 SGHRS, CDR2 YFSETQ. This sample stems from a study of beta chain features in type 1 diabetes. Purity exceeded 95% in all sorted populations. Every bit of the isolated RNA underwent reverse transcription, so sequencing read expressed TCRB transcripts. Using immunoSEQ multiplex PCR, the repertoire was profiled, and TCRdb retains in-frame clones only, with some absent. This repertoire shows a few hundred thousand clones, 11% found once; its top ten account for around 0.015%. Study-wide points: Lower insertion and higher deletion counts appeared at VDJ junctions in type 1 diabetes patients.

The sequenced sample was naive CD4+ T cells from blood. This clonotype was obtained from a woman aged 25 to 39 in good health. The V and J genes are TRBV5-1 and TRBJ2-5; 10 positions agree with TRBD2. The CDR3 protein is CASKVAGGDLETQYF. In DNA, the CDR3 is TGCGCCAGCAAGGTAGCGGGGGGCGACTTAGAGACCCAGTACTTC.